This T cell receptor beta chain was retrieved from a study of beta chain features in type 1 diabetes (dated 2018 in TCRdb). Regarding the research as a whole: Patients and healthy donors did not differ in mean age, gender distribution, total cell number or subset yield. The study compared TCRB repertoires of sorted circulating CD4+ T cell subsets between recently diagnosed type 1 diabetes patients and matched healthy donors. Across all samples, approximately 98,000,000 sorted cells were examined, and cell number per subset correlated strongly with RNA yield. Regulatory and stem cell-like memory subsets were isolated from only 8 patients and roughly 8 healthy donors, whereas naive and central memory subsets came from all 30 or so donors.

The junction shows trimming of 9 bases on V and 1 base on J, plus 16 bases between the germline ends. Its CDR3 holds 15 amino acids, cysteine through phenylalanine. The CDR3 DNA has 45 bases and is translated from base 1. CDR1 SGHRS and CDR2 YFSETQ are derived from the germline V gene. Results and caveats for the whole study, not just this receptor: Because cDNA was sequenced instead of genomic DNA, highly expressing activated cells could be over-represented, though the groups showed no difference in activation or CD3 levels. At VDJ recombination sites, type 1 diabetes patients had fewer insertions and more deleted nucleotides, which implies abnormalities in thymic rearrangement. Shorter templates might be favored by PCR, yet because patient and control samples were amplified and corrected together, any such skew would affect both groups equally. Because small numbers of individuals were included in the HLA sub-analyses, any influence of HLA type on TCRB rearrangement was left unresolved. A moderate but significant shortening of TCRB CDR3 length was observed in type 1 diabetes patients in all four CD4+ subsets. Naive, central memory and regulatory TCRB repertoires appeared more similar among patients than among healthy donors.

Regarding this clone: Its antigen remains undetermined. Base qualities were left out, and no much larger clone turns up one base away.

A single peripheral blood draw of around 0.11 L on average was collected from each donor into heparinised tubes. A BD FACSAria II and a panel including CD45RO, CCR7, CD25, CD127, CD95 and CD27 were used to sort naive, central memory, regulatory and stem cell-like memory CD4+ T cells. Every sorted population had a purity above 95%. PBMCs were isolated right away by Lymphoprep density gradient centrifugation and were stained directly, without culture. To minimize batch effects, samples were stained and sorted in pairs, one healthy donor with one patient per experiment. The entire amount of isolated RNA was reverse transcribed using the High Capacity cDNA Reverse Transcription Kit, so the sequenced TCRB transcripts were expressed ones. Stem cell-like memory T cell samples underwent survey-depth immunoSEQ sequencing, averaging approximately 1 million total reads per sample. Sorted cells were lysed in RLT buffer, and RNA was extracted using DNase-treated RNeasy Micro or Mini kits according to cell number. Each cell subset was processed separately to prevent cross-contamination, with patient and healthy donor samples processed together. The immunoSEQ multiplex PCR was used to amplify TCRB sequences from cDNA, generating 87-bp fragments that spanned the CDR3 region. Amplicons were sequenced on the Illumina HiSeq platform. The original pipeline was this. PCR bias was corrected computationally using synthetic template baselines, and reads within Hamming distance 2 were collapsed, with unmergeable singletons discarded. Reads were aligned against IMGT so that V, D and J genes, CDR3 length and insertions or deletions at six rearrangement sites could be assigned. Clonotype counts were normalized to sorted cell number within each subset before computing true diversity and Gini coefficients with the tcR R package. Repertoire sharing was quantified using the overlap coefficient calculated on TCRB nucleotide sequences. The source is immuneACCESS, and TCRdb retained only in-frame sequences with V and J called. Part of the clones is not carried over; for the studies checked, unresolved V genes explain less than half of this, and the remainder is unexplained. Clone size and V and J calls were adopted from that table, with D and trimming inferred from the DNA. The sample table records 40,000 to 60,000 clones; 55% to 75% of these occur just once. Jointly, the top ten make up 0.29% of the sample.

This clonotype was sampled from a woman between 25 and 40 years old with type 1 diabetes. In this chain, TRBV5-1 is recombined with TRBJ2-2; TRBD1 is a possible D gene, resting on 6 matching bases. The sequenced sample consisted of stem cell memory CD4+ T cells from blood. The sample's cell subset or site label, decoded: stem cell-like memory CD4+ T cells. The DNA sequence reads TGCGCCACCACGCCCAGGGGATGGAACACCGGGGAGCTGTTTTTT. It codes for CATTPRGWNTGELFF.